The T cell receptor (beta chain) under discussion was sequenced for a study of T cells in Graves' hyperthyroidism and ophthalmopathy. Uncontrolled infection, other autoimmune disease, pregnancy or lactation barred patients from enrollment. General study results and limits: From stable hyperthyroidism, ophthalmopathy was set apart by a 13 V-J model. Among thyroid clonotypes expanded above 0.001, most also appeared in blood.

Amplified TCR beta CDR3 regions came from RNA transcripts. HTBI primers drove first-round RT-PCR of the TCR CDR3. In TCRdb, the multiplex PCR reads were re-called with MiXCR into one record per CDR3 protein. The sample lists about 530,000 distinct CDR3 sequences, 17% seen once, with 17% in the top ten. In its sample, this clonotype was seen many times. What it binds is unknown. Germline-derived CDR1 and CDR2 are GTSNPN and SVGIG (reference sequence). V was cut by 2 bases and J by 8 bases, with 27 bases left in between. The CDR3 has 17 amino acids. The sequencing input was blood. This sequence originates from a woman aged 18-30 years with Graves' ophthalmopathy. The chain recombines TRBV30 with TRBJ1-2, with D tentatively TRBD1 (5 bases). CDR3 protein: CAWSTSGTYGDPRGYTF. DNA of the CDR3: TGTGCCTGGAGTACCTCCGGGACCTATGGGGACCCTAGAGGCTACACCTTC.